This T cell receptor beta chain was retrieved from a study of OX40 agonist ivuxolimab in advanced cancers. General observations from the study: Fewer expanded clones were found on average in CD4+ than in CD8+ T cells.

Sequencing was performed with immunoSEQ multiplex PCR; in TCRdb, only in-frame clones are kept and a portion is missing. The table lists 14,000 or so clones, about 70% of them singletons. A word on this clone: Its antigen is currently unknown.

The input for sequencing was CD4+ or CD8+ T cells sorted from blood, taken in a trial of the OX40 agonist ivuxolimab. This clonotype originated in an adult with an advanced solid tumor such as melanoma, head and neck, liver or kidney cancer.

CDR3 loop: CASSSWRGNTEAFF. DNA for the CDR3: TGCGCCAGCAGCTCATGGAGGGGGAACACTGAAGCTTTCTTT. The rearrangement links TRBV5-1 to TRBJ1-1, with D perhaps matching TRBD1 (5 bases). The CDR3 runs 14 residues. V lost 3 bases and J 1 base, leaving 10 bases between the germline ends. Germline assignment: CDR1 SGHRS and CDR2 YFSETQ.